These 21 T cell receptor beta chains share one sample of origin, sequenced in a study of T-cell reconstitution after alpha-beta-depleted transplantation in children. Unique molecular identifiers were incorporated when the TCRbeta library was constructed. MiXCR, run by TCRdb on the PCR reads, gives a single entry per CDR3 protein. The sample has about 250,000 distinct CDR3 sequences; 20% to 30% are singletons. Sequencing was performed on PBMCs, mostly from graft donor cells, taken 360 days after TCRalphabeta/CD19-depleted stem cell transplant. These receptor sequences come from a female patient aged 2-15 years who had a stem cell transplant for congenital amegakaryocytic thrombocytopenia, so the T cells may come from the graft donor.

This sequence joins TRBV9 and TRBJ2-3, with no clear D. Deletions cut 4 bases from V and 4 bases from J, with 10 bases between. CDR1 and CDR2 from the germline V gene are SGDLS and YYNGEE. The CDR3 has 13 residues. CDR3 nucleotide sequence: TGTGCCAGCAGCCTACTACAGCCAGATACGCAGTATTTT. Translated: CASSLLQPDTQYF. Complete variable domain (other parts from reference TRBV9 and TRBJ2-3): DSGVTQTPKHLITATGQRVTLRCSPRSGDLSVYWYQQSLDQGLQFLIQYYNGEERAKGNILERFSAQQFPDLHSELNLSSLELGDSALYFCASSLLQPDTQYFGPGTRLTVL.

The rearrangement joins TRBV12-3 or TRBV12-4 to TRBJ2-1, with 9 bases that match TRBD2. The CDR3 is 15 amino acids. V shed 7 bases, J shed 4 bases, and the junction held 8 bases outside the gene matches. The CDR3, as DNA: TGTGCCAGCAATTTGGCGGGGGGGCGGTACAATGAGCAGTTCTTC. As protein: CASNLAGGRYNEQFF.

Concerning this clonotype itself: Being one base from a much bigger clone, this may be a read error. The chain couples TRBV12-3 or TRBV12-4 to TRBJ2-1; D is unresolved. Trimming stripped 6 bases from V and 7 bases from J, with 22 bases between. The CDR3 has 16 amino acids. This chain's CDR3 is CASRPQPLARPNEQFF. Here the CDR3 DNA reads TGTGCCAGCAGGCCGCAGCCGCTCGCCCGCCCGAATGAGCAGTTCTTC.

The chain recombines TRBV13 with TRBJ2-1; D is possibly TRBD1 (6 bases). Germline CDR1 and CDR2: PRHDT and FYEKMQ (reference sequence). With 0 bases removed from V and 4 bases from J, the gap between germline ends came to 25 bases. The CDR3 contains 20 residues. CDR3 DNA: TGTGCCAGCAGCTTAGGCCCCCGCCTTTCCGGGGACATCGGGTACAATGAGCAGTTCTTC. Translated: CASSLGPRLSGDIGYNEQFF.

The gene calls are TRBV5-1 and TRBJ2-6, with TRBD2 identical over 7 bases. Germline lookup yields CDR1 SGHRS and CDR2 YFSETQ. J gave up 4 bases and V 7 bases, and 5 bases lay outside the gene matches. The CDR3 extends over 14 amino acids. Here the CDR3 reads CASQGGTGANVLTF. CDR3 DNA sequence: TGCGCCAGCCAGGGAGGGACCGGGGCCAACGTCCTGACTTTC.

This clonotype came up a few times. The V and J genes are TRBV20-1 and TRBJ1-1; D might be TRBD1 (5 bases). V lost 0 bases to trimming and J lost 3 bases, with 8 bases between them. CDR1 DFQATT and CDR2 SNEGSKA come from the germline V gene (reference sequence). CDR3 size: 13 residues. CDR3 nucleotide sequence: TGCAGTGCTAGAGATGGGACCTACACTGAAGCTTTCTTT. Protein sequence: CSARDGTYTEAFF.

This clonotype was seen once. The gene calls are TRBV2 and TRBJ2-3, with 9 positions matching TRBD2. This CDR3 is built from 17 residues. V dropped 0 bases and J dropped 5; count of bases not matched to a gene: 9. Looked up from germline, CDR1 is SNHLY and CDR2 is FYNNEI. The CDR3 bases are TGTGCCAGCAGTGAAGCGGGGCCTAGCGGGGTGGGAGATACGCAGTATTTT. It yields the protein CASSEAGPSGVGDTQYF.

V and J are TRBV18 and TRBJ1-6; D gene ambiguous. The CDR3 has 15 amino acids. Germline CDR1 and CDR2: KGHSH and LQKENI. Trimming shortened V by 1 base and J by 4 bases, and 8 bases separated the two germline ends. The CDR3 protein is CASSPLAAYNSPLHF. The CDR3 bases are TGTGCCAGCTCACCACTCGCTGCATATAATTCACCCCTCCACTTT.

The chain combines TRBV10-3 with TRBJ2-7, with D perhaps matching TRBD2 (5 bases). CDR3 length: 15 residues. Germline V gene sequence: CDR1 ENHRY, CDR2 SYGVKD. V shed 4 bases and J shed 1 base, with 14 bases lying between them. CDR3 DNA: TGTGCCATCAGTGGGGAGATACGGTATTCCTACGAGCAGTACTTC. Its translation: CAISGEIRYSYEQYF.

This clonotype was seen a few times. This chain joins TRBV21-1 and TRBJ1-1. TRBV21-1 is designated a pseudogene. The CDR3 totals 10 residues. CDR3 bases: TGTGCCAGCAGCAAAGTCGTGGCTTTCTTT. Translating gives CASSKVVAFF.

CDR3 residues: CASSPGLGELYEQYF. The CDR3 region has the DNA TGTGCCAGCTCACCCGGACTCGGGGAACTATACGAGCAGTACTTC. The J gene is TRBJ2-7, the V gene TRBV18, with D perhaps matching TRBD2 (5 bases). Trimming stripped 3 bases from V and 4 bases from J, with 16 bases between. CDR1 is KGHSH and CDR2 is LQKENI in the germline V gene. This CDR3 is built from 15 residues.

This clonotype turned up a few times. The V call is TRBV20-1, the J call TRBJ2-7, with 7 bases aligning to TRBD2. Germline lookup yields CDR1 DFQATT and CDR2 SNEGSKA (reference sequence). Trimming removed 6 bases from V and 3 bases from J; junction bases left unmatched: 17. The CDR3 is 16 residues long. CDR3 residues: CSADQVLARPFYEQYF. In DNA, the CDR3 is TGCAGTGCCGATCAAGTACTAGCGAGACCTTTCTACGAGCAGTACTTC.

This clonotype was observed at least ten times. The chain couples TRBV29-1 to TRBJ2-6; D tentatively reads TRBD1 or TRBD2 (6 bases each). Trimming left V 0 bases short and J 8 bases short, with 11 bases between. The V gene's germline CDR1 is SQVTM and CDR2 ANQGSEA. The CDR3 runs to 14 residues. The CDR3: CSVEERGAPNVLTF. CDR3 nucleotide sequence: TGCAGCGTTGAAGAGAGGGGGGCGCCCAACGTCCTGACTTTC.

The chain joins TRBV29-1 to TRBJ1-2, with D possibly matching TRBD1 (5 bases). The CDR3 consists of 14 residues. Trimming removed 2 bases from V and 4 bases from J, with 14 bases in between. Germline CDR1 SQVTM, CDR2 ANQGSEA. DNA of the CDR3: TGCAGCGTTGAACCTCGTTGGGGCAGCTATGGCTACACCTTC. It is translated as CSVEPRWGSYGYTF.

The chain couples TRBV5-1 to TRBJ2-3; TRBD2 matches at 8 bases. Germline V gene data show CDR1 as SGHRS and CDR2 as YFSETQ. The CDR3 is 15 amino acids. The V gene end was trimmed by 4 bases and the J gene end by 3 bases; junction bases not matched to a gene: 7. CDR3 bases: TGCGCCAGCAGCAAAAGCGGGAGTGGTACAGATACGCAGTATTTT. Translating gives CASSKSGSGTDTQYF.

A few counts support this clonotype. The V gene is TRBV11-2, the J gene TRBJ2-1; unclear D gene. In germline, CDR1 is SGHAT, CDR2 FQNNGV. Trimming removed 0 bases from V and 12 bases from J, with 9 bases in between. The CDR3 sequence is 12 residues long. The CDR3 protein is CASSLDRTMQFF. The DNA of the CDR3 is TGTGCCAGCAGCTTAGATCGGACGATGCAGTTCTTC.

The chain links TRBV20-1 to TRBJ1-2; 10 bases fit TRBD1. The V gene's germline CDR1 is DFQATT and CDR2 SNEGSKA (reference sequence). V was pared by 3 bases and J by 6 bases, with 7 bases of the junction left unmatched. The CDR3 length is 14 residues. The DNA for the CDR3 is TGCAGTGCTAGCTCGACCGGGACAGGGGATGGCTACACCTTC. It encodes CSASSTGTGDGYTF.

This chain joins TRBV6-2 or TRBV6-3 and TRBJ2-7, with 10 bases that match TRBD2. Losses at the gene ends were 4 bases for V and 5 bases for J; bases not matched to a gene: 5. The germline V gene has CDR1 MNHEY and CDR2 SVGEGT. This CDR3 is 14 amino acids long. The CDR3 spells CASSFIGTSDEQYF. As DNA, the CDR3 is TGTGCCAGCAGTTTCATAGGGACTAGCGACGAGCAGTACTTC.

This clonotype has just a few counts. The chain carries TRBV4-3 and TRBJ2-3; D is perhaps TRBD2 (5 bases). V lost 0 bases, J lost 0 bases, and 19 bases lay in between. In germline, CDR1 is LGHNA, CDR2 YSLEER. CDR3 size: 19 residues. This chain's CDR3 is CASSQEASLLVSSTDTQYF. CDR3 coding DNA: TGCGCCAGCAGCCAAGAAGCATCGCTACTAGTTTCTAGCACAGATACGCAGTATTTT.

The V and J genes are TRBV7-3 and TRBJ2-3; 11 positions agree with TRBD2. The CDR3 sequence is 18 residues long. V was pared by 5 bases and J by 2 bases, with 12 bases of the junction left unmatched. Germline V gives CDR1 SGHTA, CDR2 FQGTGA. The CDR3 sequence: CASSQIGLAGGITDTQYF. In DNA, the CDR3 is TGTGCCAGCAGCCAAATAGGGCTAGCGGGAGGAATCACAGATACGCAGTATTTT.

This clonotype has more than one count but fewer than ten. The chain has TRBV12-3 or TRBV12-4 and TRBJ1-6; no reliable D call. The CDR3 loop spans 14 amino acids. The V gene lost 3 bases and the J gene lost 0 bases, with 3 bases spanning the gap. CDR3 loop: CASSLSSYNSPLHF. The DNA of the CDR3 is TGTGCCAGCAGTTTGAGCTCCTATAATTCACCCCTCCACTTT.